This TCR beta chain originates from a study of T cell responses to AZD1222 COVID-19 vaccine. Findings and caveats of the study: Females made up more of the donors, who were largely white British, and clonal diversity may have come out too low. Repertoire sampling occurred only after the peak T cell response. Vaccine-related CD4 TCRs covered spike, predominating at 160-218 and 743-854.

Sequencing was performed with immunoSEQ multiplex PCR; in TCRdb, only in-frame clones are kept and a portion is missing. The sample yields some 95,000 clones, 80% to 90% seen once. Notes on this clone: Its antigen is not known.

J was trimmed by 9 bases and V by 5 bases; bases with no gene match: 12. The CDR3 consists of 16 residues. Germline lookup yields CDR1 SEHNR and CDR2 FQNEAQ (reference sequence). The V and J genes are TRBV7-9 and TRBJ1-6; 8 nucleotides align to TRBD1. The input for sequencing was peripheral blood, taken on day 0 of AZD1222 vaccination. This TCR was recovered from an adult in good health. The CDR3 region is CASSALGGQGSSPLHF. In DNA form, the CDR3 reads TGTGCCAGCAGCGCCCTAGGTGGACAGGGAAGTTCACCCCTCCACTTT.